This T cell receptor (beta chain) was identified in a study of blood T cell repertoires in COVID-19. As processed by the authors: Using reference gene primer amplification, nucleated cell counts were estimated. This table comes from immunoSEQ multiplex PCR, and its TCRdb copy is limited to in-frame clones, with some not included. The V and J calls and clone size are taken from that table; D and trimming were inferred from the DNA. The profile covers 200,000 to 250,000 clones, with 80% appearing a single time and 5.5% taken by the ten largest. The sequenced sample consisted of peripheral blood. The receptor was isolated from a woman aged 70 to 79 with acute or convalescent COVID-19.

The CDR3 nucleotides read TGCAGCGTTGAAGGACTAGCGGGAAGCGATGAGCAGTTCTTC. Encoded protein: CSVEGLAGSDEQFF. This chain uses TRBV29-1 with TRBJ2-1; 11 positions agree with TRBD2. The CDR3 contains 14 residues. With 1 base clipped from V and 8 bases from J, the junction kept 4 bases outside the gene matches. Germline CDR1 is SQVTM and CDR2 is ANQGSEA.